Sequencing of this T cell receptor beta chain was carried out in a study of liver allograft versus peripheral blood T cells. Study details: Graft-liver T cell receptor repertoires were compared against recipient peripheral blood repertoires.

TCRdb processed the reads anew with MiXCR; each CDR3 protein has one entry. This sample has 2,000 to 2,500 distinct CDR3 sequences; 18% occur once, and the top ten carry under 60%. The CDR3 has 12 residues. Trimming cost V 5 bases and J 6 bases, with 11 bases left between them. In germline, CDR1 is SEHNR, CDR2 FQNEAQ (reference sequence). This chain connects TRBV7-9 to TRBJ2-7; D ambiguous. The TCR comes from a human patient who had a liver transplant. The T cells may partly be graft donor cells. CDR3 amino acids: CASSPETAEQYF. As DNA, the CDR3 is TGTGCCAGCAGCCCTGAGACCGCCGAGCAGTACTTC.